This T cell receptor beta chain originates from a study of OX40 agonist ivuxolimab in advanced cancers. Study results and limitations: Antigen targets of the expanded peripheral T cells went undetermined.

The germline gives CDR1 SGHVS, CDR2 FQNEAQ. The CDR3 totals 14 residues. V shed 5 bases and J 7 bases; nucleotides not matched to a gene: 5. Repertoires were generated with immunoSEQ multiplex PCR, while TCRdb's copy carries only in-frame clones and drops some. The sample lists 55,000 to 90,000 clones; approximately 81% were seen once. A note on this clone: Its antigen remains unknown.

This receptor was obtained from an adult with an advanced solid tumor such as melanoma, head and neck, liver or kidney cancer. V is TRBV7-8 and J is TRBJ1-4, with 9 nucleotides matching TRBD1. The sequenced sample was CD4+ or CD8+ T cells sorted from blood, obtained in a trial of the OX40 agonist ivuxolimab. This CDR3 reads CASSPRDRVEKLFF. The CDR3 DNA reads TGTGCCAGCAGCCCGCGGGACAGGGTTGAAAAACTGTTTTTT. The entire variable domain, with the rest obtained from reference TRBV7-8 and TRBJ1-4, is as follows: GAGVSQSPRYKVAKRGQDVALRCDPISGHVSLFWYQQALGQGPEFLTYFQNEAQLDKSGLPSDRFFAERPEGSVSTLKIQRTQQEDSAVYLCASSPRDRVEKLFFGSGTQLSVL.